This T cell receptor beta chain came from a study of T cell responses to AZD1222 COVID-19 vaccine. With regard to this clone: Its target is unknown.

The V end lost 4 bases, the J end lost 3 bases, and 15 bases lay between the germline ends. This CDR3 contains 15 residues. The V gene's germline CDR1 is SGHDN and CDR2 FVKESK. Notes on the study in general: With dominance at 160-218 and 743-854, vaccine-associated CD4 TCRs spanned spike. Donors in the cohort were predominantly white British and more often female, and clonal diversity was possibly underestimated. After the peak T cell response, and only then, were repertoires sampled.

Method: immunoSEQ multiplex PCR; TCRdb's copy keeps in-frame clones and lacks some. The data hold about 82,000 clones, with roughly 85% observed a single time. The chain has TRBV14 and TRBJ2-5, with D unclear. This receptor was taken from an adult who received the AZD1222 COVID-19 vaccine. This material consisted of peripheral blood, taken 28 days after the second AZD1222 dose. CDR3 coding DNA: TGTGCCAGCAGCCGCTTCGAAGGAAGAAAAGAGACCCAGTACTTC. It yields the protein CASSRFEGRKETQYF.